This TCR beta chain was identified during a study of blood T cell repertoires in COVID-19. As handled by the study authors: Nucleated cell number was recorded as an estimate derived from reference gene primer amplification. Sequenced by immunoSEQ multiplex PCR; TCRdb stores in-frame clones only, minus some. V and J calls and clone size follow that table, whereas D and trimming were derived from the DNA. The data hold fewer than 130,000 clones, with around 89% observed a single time. V was pared by 4 bases and J by 6 bases, with 6 bases of the junction left unmatched. Per germline, CDR1 SGHRS and CDR2 YFSETQ. The CDR3 runs to 14 residues.

The V call is TRBV5-1, the J call TRBJ2-3; 9 bases are shared with TRBD1. The sequence was obtained from a woman over 75 with acute or convalescent COVID-19. Sequenced sample: peripheral blood. CDR3 nucleotide sequence: TGCGCCAGCAGCATCGACAGGGGGGGCGATACGCAGTATTTT. Translated, it gives CASSIDRGGDTQYF. The full variable domain, in which reference TRBV5-1 and TRBJ2-3 provide the parts outside the CDR3, is KAGVTQTPRYLIKTRGQQVTLSCSPISGHRSVSWYQQTPGQGLQFLFEYFSETQRNKGNFPGRFSGRQFSNSRSEMNVSTLELGDSALYLCASSIDRGGDTQYFGPGTRLTVL.